Here is one T cell receptor (beta chain) with its context. Participants' own reports of clinical history determined their cohort assignment. Recovery among Cohort 3 donors was established by two negative PCRs, clearance, or symptom resolution. These data come from a study of blood T cell repertoires in COVID-19. As for the study in general: In each case, the material was cDNA or gDNA derived from T cells, B-cell-depleted T cells, or PBMCs.

V lost 7 bases, J lost 0 bases, and 16 bases lay in between. This CDR3 comprises 15 residues. CDR1 and CDR2 from the germline V gene are SNHLY and FYNNEI. Original methodology: How many nucleated cells were present was estimated from reference gene primer amplification. Assay: immunoSEQ multiplex PCR; the TCRdb copy retains only in-frame clones and omits some. V, J and clone size reflect that table, while D and trimming were determined from the DNA. The sample holds more than 300,000 clones, around 89% seen once. The sequence was obtained from a young woman who had recovered from COVID-19. The V call is TRBV2, the J call TRBJ2-7, with D tentatively TRBD2 (7 bases). What was sequenced was PBMCs or T cells enriched from blood (not recorded which). CDR3 sequence: CASTPEGGSSYEQYF. Written as DNA, the CDR3 is TGTGCCAGCACCCCCGAGGGGGGGAGCTCCTACGAGCAGTACTTC.